The next 14 T cell receptor beta chains were all read from a single sample in a study of OX40 agonist ivuxolimab in advanced cancers. Produced via immunoSEQ multiplex PCR; TCRdb's table is partial and in-frame only. The sample includes under 85,000 clones, around 80% of them seen just once. The material sequenced was CD4+ or CD8+ T cells sorted from blood, taken in a trial of the OX40 agonist ivuxolimab. Source of these receptors: an adult with an advanced solid tumor such as melanoma, head and neck, liver or kidney cancer.

The chain carries TRBV6-5 and TRBJ2-7; 9 bases map to TRBD1. Per germline, CDR1 MNHEY and CDR2 SVGAGI. V was pared by 5 bases and J by 1 base, with 6 bases of the junction left unmatched. CDR3 length equals 15 residues. As DNA, the CDR3 is TGTGCCAGCAGTCTAGGGGGACAGGGATCCTACGAGCAGTACTTC. Translating it yields CASSLGGQGSYEQYF.

This chain joins TRBV11-3 and TRBJ2-1; 15 nucleotides match TRBD2. The CDR3 sequence is 17 residues long. V lost 6 bases to trimming and J lost 8 bases; unmatched junction nucleotides: 11. From germline, CDR1 is SGHNT and CDR2 YENEEA. This CDR3 reads CASRSGLAGGPRDEQFF. The CDR3 nucleotides read TGTGCCAGCAGATCCGGACTAGCGGGAGGGCCGAGGGATGAGCAGTTCTTC.

This chain joins TRBV4-3 and TRBJ2-2, with D possibly being TRBD2 (5 bases). Germline V CDR1 and CDR2: LGHNA, YSLEER. CDR3 length: 16 residues. The V gene lost 0 bases and the J gene lost 0 bases, with 8 bases spanning the gap. CDR3 sequence (DNA): TGCGCCAGCAGCCAAGACCCGGGATCGAACACCGGGGAGCTGTTTTTT. Translation: CASSQDPGSNTGELFF.

V usage is TRBV5-4 and J usage is TRBJ2-1, with unresolved D. Germline V gene sequence: CDR1 SGHNT, CDR2 YYREEE (reference sequence). The CDR3 has 13 residues. V lost 3 bases and J lost 4, with 8 bases in between. CDR3 bases: TGTGCCAGCAGCTGGTCCCCTTACAATGAGCAGTTCTTC. Its translation is CASSWSPYNEQFF. Based on the CDR3 plus reference TRBV5-4 and TRBJ2-1, the full variable domain is ETGVTQSPTHLIKTRGQQVTLRCSSQSGHNTVSWYQQALGQGPQFIFQYYREEENGRGNFPPRFSGLQFPNYSSELNVNALELDDSALYLCASSWSPYNEQFFGPGTRLTVL.

This rearrangement joins TRBV5-5 to TRBJ1-2; no definite D call. Germline V gives CDR1 SGHKS, CDR2 YYEKEE (reference sequence). Trimming took 0 bases from V and 1 from J, leaving 13 bases between them. There are 16 residues in the CDR3. The CDR3 region has the DNA TGTGCCAGCAGCTTGGGAAGAACTCGTGTTAACTATGGCTACACCTTC. Protein product: CASSLGRTRVNYGYTF. The variable domain in full, completed from reference TRBV5-5 and TRBJ1-2, reads DAGVTQSPTHLIKTRGQQVTLRCSPISGHKSVSWYQQVLGQGPQFIFQYYEKEERGRGNFPDRFSARQFPNYSSELNVNALLLGDSALYLCASSLGRTRVNYGYTFGSGTRLTVV.

The rearrangement joins TRBV9 to TRBJ2-3; TRBD1 matches at 11 bases. The CDR3 extends over 15 amino acids. The V segment lost 4 bases and the J segment 5 bases; nucleotides outside the gene matches: 6. Germline V gene sequence: CDR1 SGDLS, CDR2 YYNGEE. The CDR3 nucleotides read TGTGCCAGCAGCTCCCCGGACAGGGGGCGAGATACGCAGTATTTT. Translating gives CASSSPDRGRDTQYF. Variable domain in full (rest from reference TRBV9 and TRBJ2-3): DSGVTQTPKHLITATGQRVTLRCSPRSGDLSVYWYQQSLDQGLQFLIQYYNGEERAKGNILERFSAQQFPDLHSELNLSSLELGDSALYFCASSSPDRGRDTQYFGPGTRLTVL.

The rearrangement joins TRBV4-2 to TRBJ2-1, with 11 positions matching TRBD2. Germline V gives CDR1 LGHNA, CDR2 YNFKEQ. CDR3 length: 15 amino acids. The ends lost 4 bases at V and 2 bases at J; junction bases unmatched: 1. CDR3 bases: TGTGCCAGCAGCCTACTAGCGGGGGCCTACAATGAGCAGTTCTTC. Protein product: CASSLLAGAYNEQFF.

The chain recombines TRBV14 with TRBJ2-1; 8 bases fit TRBD1. From germline, CDR1 is SGHDN and CDR2 FVKESK. The length of the CDR3 is 13 residues. Unmatched junction bases numbered 5, after V lost 6 bases and J lost 7 bases. The CDR3 loop reads CASRLTGVNEQFF. The CDR3, as DNA: TGTGCCAGCAGGTTGACAGGGGTTAATGAGCAGTTCTTC.

J is TRBJ1-2 and V is TRBV6-4; TRBD1 agrees at 10 bases. The J segment lost 3 bases and the V segment lost 6 bases, leaving 7 bases of the junction unmatched. This CDR3 contains 15 residues. The germline gives CDR1 MRHNA, CDR2 SNTAGT. The CDR3 nucleotides read TGTGCCAGCAGACACACCGGGACAGGGGACTATGGCTACACCTTC. Residues: CASRHTGTGDYGYTF.

The chain couples TRBV7-6 to TRBJ2-1, with 11 bases that match TRBD2. Germline loops: CDR1 SGHVS, CDR2 FNYEAQ. The junction had 8 bases not matched to a gene; V was cut back by 1 base and J by 6 bases. The CDR3 sequence is 17 residues long. CDR3 amino acids: CASSLGEGLAGGNEQFF. For the CDR3, the DNA is TGTGCCAGCAGCTTAGGGGAAGGACTAGCGGGTGGCAATGAGCAGTTCTTC.

The rearrangement uses TRBV7-6 and TRBJ2-5; D perhaps matches TRBD2 (7 bases). V dropped 4 bases and J dropped 1 base, with 13 bases sitting between them. This CDR3 contains 15 residues. Germline lookup yields CDR1 SGHVS and CDR2 FNYEAQ. The CDR3 is CASSSMGGAQETQYF. The CDR3 nucleotides read TGTGCCAGCAGCTCCATGGGGGGGGCCCAAGAGACCCAGTACTTC.

The V call is TRBV11-2, the J call TRBJ1-3; the D gene is possibly TRBD1 (5 bases). The germline V and J ends were trimmed by 5 bases and 0 bases, with 14 bases remaining between them. CDR1 SGHAT and CDR2 FQNNGV come from the germline V gene. The CDR3 spans 16 residues. The DNA of the CDR3 is TGTGCCAGCAGCACCCAACGAGGGACCTCTGGAAACACCATATATTTT. Its translation: CASSTQRGTSGNTIYF.

J is TRBJ1-4 and V is TRBV5-1, with 9 bases identical to TRBD1. V trimming: 6 bases; J trimming: 5 bases; junction bases outside the gene matches: 5. The CDR3 length is 14 residues. The germline V gene encodes CDR1 SGHRS and CDR2 YFSETQ. The CDR3 here is CASTLGQGNEKLFF. The CDR3 DNA sequence: TGCGCCAGCACCCTCGGACAGGGGAATGAAAAACTGTTTTTT.

V is TRBV5-4 and J is TRBJ2-7; D remains ambiguous. The V and J ends lost 0 bases and 3 bases respectively, with 16 bases between them. The CDR3 covers 16 residues. Per germline, CDR1 SGHNT and CDR2 YYREEE (reference sequence). CDR3 coding DNA: TGTGCCAGCAGCTTGGCCAGGCCAGGCGTTGGCTACGAGCAGTACTTC. Encoded protein: CASSLARPGVGYEQYF. Together with reference TRBV5-4 and TRBJ2-7, the CDR3 gives the full variable domain: ETGVTQSPTHLIKTRGQQVTLRCSSQSGHNTVSWYQQALGQGPQFIFQYYREEENGRGNFPPRFSGLQFPNYSSELNVNALELDDSALYLCASSLARPGVGYEQYFGPGTRLTVT.